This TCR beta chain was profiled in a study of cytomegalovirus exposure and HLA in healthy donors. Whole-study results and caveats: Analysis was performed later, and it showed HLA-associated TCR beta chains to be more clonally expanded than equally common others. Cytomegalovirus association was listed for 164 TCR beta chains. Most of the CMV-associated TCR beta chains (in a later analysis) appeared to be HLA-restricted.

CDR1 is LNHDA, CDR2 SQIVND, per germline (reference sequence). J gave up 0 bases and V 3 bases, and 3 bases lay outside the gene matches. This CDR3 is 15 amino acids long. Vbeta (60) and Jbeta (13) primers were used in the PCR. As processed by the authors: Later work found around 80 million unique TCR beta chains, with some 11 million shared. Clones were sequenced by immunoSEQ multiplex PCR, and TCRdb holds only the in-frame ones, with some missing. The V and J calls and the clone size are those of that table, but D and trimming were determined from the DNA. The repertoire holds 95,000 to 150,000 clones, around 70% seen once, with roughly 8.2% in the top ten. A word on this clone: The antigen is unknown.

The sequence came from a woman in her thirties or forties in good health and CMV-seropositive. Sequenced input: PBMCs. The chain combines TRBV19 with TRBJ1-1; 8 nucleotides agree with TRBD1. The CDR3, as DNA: TGTGCCAGTAGTATCCGGGACAGGCTGAACACTGAAGCTTTCTTT. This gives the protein CASSIRDRLNTEAFF.